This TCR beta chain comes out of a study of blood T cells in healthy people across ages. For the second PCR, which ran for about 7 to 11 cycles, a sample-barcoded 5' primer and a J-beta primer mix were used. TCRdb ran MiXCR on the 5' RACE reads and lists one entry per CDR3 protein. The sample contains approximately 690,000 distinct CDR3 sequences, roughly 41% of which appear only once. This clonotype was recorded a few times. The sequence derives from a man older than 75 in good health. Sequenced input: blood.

The CDR3, as DNA: TGCGCCAGCAGCCACGGACAGGGACCAGGCGAAGCTTTCTTT. It codes for CASSHGQGPGEAFF. V gene TRBV5-1 combines with J gene TRBJ1-1; TRBD1 aligns across 8 bases. The CDR3 runs to 14 residues. Germline V gives CDR1 SGHRS, CDR2 YFSETQ. V lost 4 bases, J lost 8 bases, and 10 bases stayed unmatched.